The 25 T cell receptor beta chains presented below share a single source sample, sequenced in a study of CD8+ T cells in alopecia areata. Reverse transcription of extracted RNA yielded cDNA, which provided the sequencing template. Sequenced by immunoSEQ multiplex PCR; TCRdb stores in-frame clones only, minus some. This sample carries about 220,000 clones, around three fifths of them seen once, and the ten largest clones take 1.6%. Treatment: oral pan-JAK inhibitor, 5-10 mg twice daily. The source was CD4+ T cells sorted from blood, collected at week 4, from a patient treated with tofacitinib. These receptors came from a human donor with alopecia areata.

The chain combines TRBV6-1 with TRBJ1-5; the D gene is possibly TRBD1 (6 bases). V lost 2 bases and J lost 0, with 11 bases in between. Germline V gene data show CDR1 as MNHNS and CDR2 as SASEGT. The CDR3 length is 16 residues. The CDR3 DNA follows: TGTGCCAGCAGTGAATTCGGGGGGGCTAGCAATCAGCCCCAGCATTTT. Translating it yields CASSEFGGASNQPQHF.

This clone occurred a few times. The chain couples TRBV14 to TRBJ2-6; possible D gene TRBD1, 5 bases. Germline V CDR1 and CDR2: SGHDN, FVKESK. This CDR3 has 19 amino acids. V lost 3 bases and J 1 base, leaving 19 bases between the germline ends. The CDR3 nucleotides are TGTGCCAGCAGCCACTACCGTAGGGCAGGGCATTCTGGGGCCAACGTCCTGACTTTC. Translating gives CASSHYRRAGHSGANVLTF.

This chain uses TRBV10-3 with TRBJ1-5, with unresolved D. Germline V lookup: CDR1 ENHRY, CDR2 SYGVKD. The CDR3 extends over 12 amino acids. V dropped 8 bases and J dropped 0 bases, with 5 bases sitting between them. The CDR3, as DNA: TGTGCCATCGGGGATAGCAATCAGCCCCAGCATTTT. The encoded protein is CAIGDSNQPQHF.

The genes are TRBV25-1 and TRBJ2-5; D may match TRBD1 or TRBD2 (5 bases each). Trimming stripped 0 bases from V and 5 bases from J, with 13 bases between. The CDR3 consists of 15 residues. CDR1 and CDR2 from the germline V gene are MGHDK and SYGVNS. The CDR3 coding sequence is TGTGCCAGCAGTGAATATAAGGGACGGAGTGAGACCCAGTACTTC. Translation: CASSEYKGRSETQYF.

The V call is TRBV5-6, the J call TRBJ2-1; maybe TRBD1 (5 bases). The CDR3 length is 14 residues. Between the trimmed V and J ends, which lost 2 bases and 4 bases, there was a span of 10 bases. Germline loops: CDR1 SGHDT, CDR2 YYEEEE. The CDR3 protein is CASSFEDKYNEQFF. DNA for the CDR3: TGTGCCAGCAGCTTCGAGGACAAGTACAATGAGCAGTTCTTC.

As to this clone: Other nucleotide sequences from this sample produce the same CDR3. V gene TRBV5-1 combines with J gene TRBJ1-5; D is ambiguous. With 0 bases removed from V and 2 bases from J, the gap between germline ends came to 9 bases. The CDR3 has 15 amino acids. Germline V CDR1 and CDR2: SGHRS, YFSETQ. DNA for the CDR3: TGCGCCAGCAGCTTGGACGGCGGGGGCAATCAGCCCCAGCATTTT. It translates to CASSLDGGGNQPQHF.

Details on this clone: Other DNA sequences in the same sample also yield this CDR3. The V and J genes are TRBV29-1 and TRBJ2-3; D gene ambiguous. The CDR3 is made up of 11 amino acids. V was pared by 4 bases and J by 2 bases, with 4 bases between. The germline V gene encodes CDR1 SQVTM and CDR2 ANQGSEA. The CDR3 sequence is CSVGNTDTQYF. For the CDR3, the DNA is TGCAGCGTTGGGAACACAGATACGCAGTATTTT.

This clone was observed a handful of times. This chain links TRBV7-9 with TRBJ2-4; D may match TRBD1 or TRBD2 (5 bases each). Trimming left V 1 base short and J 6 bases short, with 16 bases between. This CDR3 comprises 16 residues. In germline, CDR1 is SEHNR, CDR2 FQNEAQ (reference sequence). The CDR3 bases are TGTGCCAGCAGCTTAGTCGGACTCTTTGGGGGAAACATTCAGTACTTC. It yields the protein CASSLVGLFGGNIQYF.

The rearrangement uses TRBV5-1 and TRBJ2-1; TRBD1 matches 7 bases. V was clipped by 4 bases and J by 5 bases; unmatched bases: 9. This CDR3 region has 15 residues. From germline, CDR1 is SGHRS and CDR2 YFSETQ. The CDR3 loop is CASSAGTVGNNEQFF. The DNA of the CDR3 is TGCGCCAGCAGCGCCGGGACAGTGGGTAACAATGAGCAGTTCTTC.

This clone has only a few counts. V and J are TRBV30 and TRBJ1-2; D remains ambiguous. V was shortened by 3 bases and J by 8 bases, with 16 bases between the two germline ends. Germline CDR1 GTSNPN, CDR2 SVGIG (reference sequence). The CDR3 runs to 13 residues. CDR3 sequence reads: CAWRAPSAWGYTF. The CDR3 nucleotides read TGTGCCTGGAGAGCCCCATCCGCGTGGGGCTACACCTTC.

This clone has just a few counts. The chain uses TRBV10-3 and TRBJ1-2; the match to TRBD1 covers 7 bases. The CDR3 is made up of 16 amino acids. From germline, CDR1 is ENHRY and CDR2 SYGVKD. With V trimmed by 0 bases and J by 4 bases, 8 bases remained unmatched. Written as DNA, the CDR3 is TGTGCCATCAGTGAGTCGGGGTTGACAGGGACCTATGGCTACACCTTC. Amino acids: CAISESGLTGTYGYTF.

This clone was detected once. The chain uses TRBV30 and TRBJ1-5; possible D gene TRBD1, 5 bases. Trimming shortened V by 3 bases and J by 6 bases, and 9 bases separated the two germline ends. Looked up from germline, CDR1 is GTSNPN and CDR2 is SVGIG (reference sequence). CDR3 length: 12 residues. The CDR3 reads CAWRTEGQPQHF. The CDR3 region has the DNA TGTGCCTGGAGGACAGAGGGTCAGCCCCAGCATTTT.

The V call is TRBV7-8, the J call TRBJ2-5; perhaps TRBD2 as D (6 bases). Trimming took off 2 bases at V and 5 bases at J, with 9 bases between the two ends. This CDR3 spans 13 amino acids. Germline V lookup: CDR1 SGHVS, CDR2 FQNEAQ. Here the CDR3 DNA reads TGTGCCAGCAGCTTAACTAGCCGCGAGACCCAGTACTTC. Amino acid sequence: CASSLTSRETQYF. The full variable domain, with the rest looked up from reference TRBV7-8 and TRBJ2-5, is GAGVSQSPRYKVAKRGQDVALRCDPISGHVSLFWYQQALGQGPEFLTYFQNEAQLDKSGLPSDRFFAERPEGSVSTLKIQRTQQEDSAVYLCASSLTSRETQYFGPGTRLLVL.

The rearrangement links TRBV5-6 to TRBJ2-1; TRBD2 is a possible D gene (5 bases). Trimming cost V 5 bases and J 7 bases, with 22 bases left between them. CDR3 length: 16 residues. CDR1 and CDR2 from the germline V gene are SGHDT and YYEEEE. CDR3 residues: CASSPLRDMTRNEQFF. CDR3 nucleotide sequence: TGTGCCAGCAGTCCCCTCCGGGATATGACTCGGAATGAGCAGTTCTTC.

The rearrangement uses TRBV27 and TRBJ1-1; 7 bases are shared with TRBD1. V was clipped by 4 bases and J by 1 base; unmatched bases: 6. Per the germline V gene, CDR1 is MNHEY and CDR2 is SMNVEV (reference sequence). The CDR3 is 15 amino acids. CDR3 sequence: CASSWNRGGNTEAFF. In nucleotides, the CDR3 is TGTGCCAGCAGTTGGAACAGGGGTGGGAACACTGAAGCTTTCTTT.

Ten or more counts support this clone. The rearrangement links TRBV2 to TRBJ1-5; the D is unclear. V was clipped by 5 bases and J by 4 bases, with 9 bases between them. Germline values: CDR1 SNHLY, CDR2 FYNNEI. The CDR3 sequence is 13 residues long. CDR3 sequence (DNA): TGTGCCAGCAGTCACGACGGGAATCAGCCCCAGCATTTT. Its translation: CASSHDGNQPQHF.

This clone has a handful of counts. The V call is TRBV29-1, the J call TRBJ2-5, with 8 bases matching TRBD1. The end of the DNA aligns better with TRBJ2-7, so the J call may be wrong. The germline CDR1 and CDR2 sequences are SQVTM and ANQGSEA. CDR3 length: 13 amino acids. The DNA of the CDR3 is TGCAGCGTCATGACAGGGGCAAGCGACGAGCAGTACTTC. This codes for CSVMTGASDEQYF.

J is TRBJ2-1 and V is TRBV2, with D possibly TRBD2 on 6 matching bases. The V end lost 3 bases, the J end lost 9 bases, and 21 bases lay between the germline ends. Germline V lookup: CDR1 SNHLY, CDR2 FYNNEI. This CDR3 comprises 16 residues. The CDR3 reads CASSDPPEGRITEQFF. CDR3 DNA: TGTGCCAGCAGTGACCCCCCGGAGGGGCGAATAACTGAGCAGTTCTTC.

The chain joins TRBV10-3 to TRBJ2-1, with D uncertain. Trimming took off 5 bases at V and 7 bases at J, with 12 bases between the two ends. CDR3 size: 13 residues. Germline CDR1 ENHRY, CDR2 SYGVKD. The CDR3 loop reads CAISPVGNNEQFF. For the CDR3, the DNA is TGTGCCATCAGTCCAGTCGGTAATAATGAGCAGTTCTTC.

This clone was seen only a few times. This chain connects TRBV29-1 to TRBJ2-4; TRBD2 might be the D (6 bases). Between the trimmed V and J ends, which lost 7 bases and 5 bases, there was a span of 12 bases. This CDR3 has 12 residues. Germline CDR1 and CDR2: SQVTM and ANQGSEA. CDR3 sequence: CSGGTTENIQYF. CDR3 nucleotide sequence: TGCAGCGGCGGGACCACCGAAAACATTCAGTACTTC. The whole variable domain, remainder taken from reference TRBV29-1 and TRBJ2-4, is SAVISQKPSRDICQRGTSLTIQCQVDSQVTMMFWYRQQPGQSLTLIATANQGSEATYESGFVIDKFPISRPNLTFSTLTVSNMSPEDSSIYLCSGGTTENIQYFGAGTRLSVL.

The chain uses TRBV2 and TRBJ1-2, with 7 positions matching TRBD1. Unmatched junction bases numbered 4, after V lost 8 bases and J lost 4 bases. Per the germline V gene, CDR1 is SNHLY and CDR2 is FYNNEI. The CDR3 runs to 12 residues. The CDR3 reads CASDDRVYGYTF. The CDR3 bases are TGTGCCAGCGACGACAGGGTCTATGGCTACACCTTC.

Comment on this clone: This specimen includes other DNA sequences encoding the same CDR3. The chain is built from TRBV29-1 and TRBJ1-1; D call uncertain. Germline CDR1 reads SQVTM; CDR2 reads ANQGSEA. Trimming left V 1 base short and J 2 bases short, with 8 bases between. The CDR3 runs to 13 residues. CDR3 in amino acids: CSVEGQFNTEAFF. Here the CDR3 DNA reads TGCAGCGTTGAAGGGCAGTTCAACACTGAAGCTTTCTTT.

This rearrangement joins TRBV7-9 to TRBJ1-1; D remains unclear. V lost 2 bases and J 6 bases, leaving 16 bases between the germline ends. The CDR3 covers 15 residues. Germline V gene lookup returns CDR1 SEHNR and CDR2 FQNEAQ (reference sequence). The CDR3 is CASSLLEGWVAEAFF. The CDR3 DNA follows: TGTGCCAGCAGCTTATTGGAGGGATGGGTTGCTGAAGCTTTCTTT.

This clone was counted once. The CDR3 protein is CSVEQGFGEQYF. Written as DNA, the CDR3 is TGCAGCGTTGAACAGGGTTTTGGCGAGCAGTACTTC. This rearrangement joins TRBV29-1 to TRBJ2-7; weak D call: TRBD1 (5 bases). V gave up 2 bases and J gave up 6 bases, with 11 bases separating them. The CDR3 covers 12 residues. The V gene's germline CDR1 is SQVTM and CDR2 ANQGSEA.

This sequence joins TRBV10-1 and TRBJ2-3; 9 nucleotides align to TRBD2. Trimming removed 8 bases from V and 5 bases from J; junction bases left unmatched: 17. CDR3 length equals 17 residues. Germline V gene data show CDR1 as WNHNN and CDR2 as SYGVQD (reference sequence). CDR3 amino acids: CASFQPDLAGSQDTQYF. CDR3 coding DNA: TGCGCCAGCTTCCAACCGGACCTAGCGGGGTCCCAAGATACGCAGTATTTT.